The 8 T cell receptor beta chains listed next were all sequenced from one sample in a study of cytomegalovirus exposure and HLA in healthy donors. Primers for the PCR totalled 60 Vbeta and 13 Jbeta. Sequenced by immunoSEQ multiplex PCR; TCRdb stores in-frame clones only, minus some. The sample includes about 160,000 clones, just under 80% of them seen just once. The sample consisted of PBMCs. The source of these receptors is a woman aged 45-65 years in good health and CMV-seronegative.

This chain joins TRBV7-2 and TRBJ1-3; 7 bases match TRBD1. The CDR3 spans 15 residues. V lost 4 bases to trimming and J lost 5 bases; unmatched junction nucleotides: 8. The V gene's germline CDR1 is SGHTA and CDR2 FQGNSA. CDR3 nucleotides: TGTGCCAGCAGCTCACCCCTGACAGGGCGAAACACCATATATTTT. Amino acids: CASSSPLTGRNTIYF.

The chain couples TRBV2 to TRBJ1-1; 10 positions match TRBD1. Germline V gives CDR1 SNHLY, CDR2 FYNNEI. CDR3 length equals 16 residues. Trimming removed 4 bases from V and 6 bases from J; junction bases left unmatched: 11. The CDR3 DNA reads TGTGCCAGCAGTGGACCTCCCTTGGGGACAGGGGCTGAAGCTTTCTTT. This encodes CASSGPPLGTGAEAFF.

The chain links TRBV25-1 to TRBJ2-2, with TRBD2 as a possible D gene (6 bases). The CDR3 covers 13 residues. With 5 bases removed from V and 5 bases from J, the gap between germline ends came to 9 bases. Germline V gene lookup returns CDR1 MGHDK and CDR2 SYGVNS. The CDR3: CASSLLATGELFF. CDR3 sequence (DNA): TGTGCCAGCAGTCTTCTAGCGACCGGGGAGCTGTTTTTT.

The chain links TRBV5-1 to TRBJ2-7; D is uncertain. Per the germline V gene, CDR1 is SGHRS and CDR2 is YFSETQ. CDR3 length: 15 amino acids. V lost 4 bases and J lost 1, with 15 bases in between. CDR3 region: CASSPHGPGSYEQYF. In DNA form, the CDR3 reads TGCGCCAGCAGCCCCCATGGGCCAGGATCCTACGAGCAGTACTTC.

This clone has only a few counts. This chain links TRBV9 with TRBJ1-2; D is undetermined. CDR1 and CDR2 (germline): SGDLS, YYNGEE. The CDR3 spans 14 residues. The V end lost 4 bases, the J end lost 3 bases, and 13 bases lay between the germline ends. CDR3 in DNA: TGTGCCAGCAGCTCGATGTCTCGGGACTATGGCTACACCTTC. This translates into CASSSMSRDYGYTF.

The rearrangement joins TRBV5-6 to TRBJ2-2; D gene ambiguous. This CDR3 is built from 16 residues. The V end was cut by 1 base, the J end by 3 bases, with 13 bases between. The germline V gene has CDR1 SGHDT and CDR2 YYEEEE. In nucleotides, the CDR3 is TGTGCCAGCAGCTTGAGTACCAGTTTCGACACCGGGGAGCTGTTTTTT. It codes for CASSLSTSFDTGELFF.

Notes on this clone: Other DNA variants within this sample encode the same CDR3. The CDR3 nucleotides are TGTGCCAGCAGCCTAGGACAGACGAACACTGAAGCTTTCTTT. As protein: CASSLGQTNTEAFF. The chain employs TRBV5-4 and TRBJ1-1; TRBD1 is a possible D gene (6 bases). Trimming took 4 bases from V and 1 from J, leaving 11 bases between them. The CDR3 extends over 14 amino acids. Germline V CDR1 and CDR2: SGHNT, YYREEE (reference sequence).

The chain carries TRBV28 and TRBJ2-5; 9 nucleotides agree with TRBD1. The V and J ends lost 6 bases and 2 bases, in that order; junction bases with no gene match: 16. Germline V lookup: CDR1 MDHEN, CDR2 SYDVKM. The CDR3 spans 18 residues. The CDR3 region is CASSPWGQGKSKQETQYF. The CDR3 coding sequence is TGTGCCAGCAGCCCCTGGGGACAGGGAAAAAGTAAGCAAGAGACCCAGTACTTC.